A selection of T cell receptor beta chains follows, all from one sample in a study of blood T cell repertoires in COVID-19. Produced via immunoSEQ multiplex PCR; TCRdb's table is partial and in-frame only. The sample includes a few hundred thousand clones, 88% of them seen just once. The specimen was PBMCs or T cells enriched from blood (not recorded which). The receptor set was obtained from an older woman in a cohort exposed to, infected with or recovered from COVID-19 (not recorded which). Each CDR3 is given with its conserved first and last residue. The D gene is left open where the match is weak. The listing skips clone size in some rows; elsewhere it reads once, few, many or a size class.

v_call	j_call	clone_size	d_call	cdr3_aa	cdr3_nt
TRBV6-6	TRBJ2-1	-	TRBD2	CASHPGGGYNEQFF	TGTGCCAGTCACCCGGGGGGGGGCTACAATGAGCAGTTCTTC
TRBV5-1	TRBJ2-1	-	TRBD2	CASSMRTSGSIGEQFF	TGCGCCAGCAGCATGCGGACTAGCGGGAGTATCGGTGAGCAGTTCTTC
TRBV28	TRBJ2-7	-	TRBD1	CASRPTGGFYEQYF	TGTGCCAGCAGGCCGACAGGGGGGTTCTACGAGCAGTACTTC
TRBV19	TRBJ1-6	-	TRBD1	CASLDRSRNSPLHF	TGTGCCAGTCTGGACAGGTCGAGGAATTCACCCCTCCACTTT
TRBV14	TRBJ2-2	-	TRBD2	CASSQWTSGNTGELFF	TGTGCCAGCAGCCAGTGGACTAGCGGGAACACCGGGGAGCTGTTTTTT
TRBV19	TRBJ1-5	-	TRBD1	CASSRGRGGQGTNQPQHF	TGTGCCAGTAGTCGAGGAAGGGGGGGACAGGGGACGAATCAGCCCCAGCATTTT
TRBV19	TRBJ2-1	-	TRBD2	CASSNGLSGRASFF	TGTGCCAGTAGTAATGGGTTAAGCGGGAGGGCCTCGTTCTTC
TRBV5-1	TRBJ1-2	-	-	CASSLAAGLYGYTF	TGCGCCAGCAGCTTGGCGGCAGGGCTGTATGGCTACACCTTC
TRBV2	TRBJ2-2	-	-	CASSGVRGGTGELFF	TGTGCCAGCAGTGGAGTCAGGGGCGGCACCGGGGAGCTGTTTTTT
TRBV28	TRBJ1-6	-	-	CASSSWTASPSPLHF	TGTGCCAGCAGTTCTTGGACAGCTTCCCCTTCACCCCTCCACTTT
TRBV5-1	TRBJ1-2	few	TRBD1	CASSPGQVESGYTF	TGCGCCAGCAGCCCAGGACAGGTAGAGAGTGGCTACACCTTC
TRBV5-1	TRBJ1-2	-	-	CASSGSSGLYGYTF	TGCGCCAGCAGCGGTTCGAGCGGCCTCTATGGCTACACCTTC
TRBV18	TRBJ1-1	-	-	CASSPRTLNTEAFF	TGTGCCAGCTCACCACGTACACTGAACACTGAAGCTTTCTTT
TRBV19	TRBJ2-7	-	TRBD2	CASSILAGSSYEQYF	TGTGCCAGTAGTATCCTAGCGGGGAGCTCCTACGAGCAGTACTTC
TRBV28	TRBJ2-1	once	-	CASSLTLQLAGGFF	TGTGCCAGCAGTTTAACTCTTCAACTAGCCGGAGGGTTCTTC
TRBV7-9	TRBJ1-1	-	-	CASSLASGTNTEAFF	TGTGCCAGCAGCTTAGCAAGTGGCACGAACACTGAAGCTTTCTTT